This is a list of T cell receptor beta chains from one sample in a study of T cell repertoires in cytomegalovirus infection. TCRdb recomputed calls from the reads with MiXCR, one row per CDR3 protein. The sample holds around 430,000 distinct CDR3 sequences, about 44% seen once. These TCRs' antigens remain unknown. The specimen comprised cultured PBMCs, sampled from culture after CMV antigen stimulation. The receptors here all came from a human donor in good health (CMV status not recorded). Some clones in this sample may be carry-over from other donors' samples. The CDR3 runs from the conserved cysteine through the conserved F or W.

>TRBV15|17|TRBJ2-3
CATSRERGGQRTDTQYF
>TRBV30|14|TRBJ2-6
CAWSVDSGANVLTF
>TRBV2|14|TRBJ2-3
CASTFGGDSDTQYF
>TRBV7-9|15|TRBJ2-7
CASSQTRGGADEQYF
>TRBV19|14|TRBJ1-6
CASNLAGLNSPLHF
>TRBV18|15|TRBJ2-3
CASSPSWDITDTQYF
>TRBV7-3|16|TRBJ2-3
CASSLFGGGNTDTQYF
>TRBV7-2|11|TRBJ2-3
CASSPDYTQYF
>TRBV12-3/TRBV12-4|14|TRBJ1-6
CASSSQGIRSPLHF
>TRBV12-3/TRBV12-4|15|TRBJ1-5
CASSLAGFEDQPQHF
>TRBV6-2/TRBV6-3|12|TRBJ1-1
CASSYSAVWAFF
>TRBV6-6|15|TRBJ1-2
CASSYPQGSNYGYTF
>TRBV18|14|TRBJ2-7
CASSRTGQLYEQYF
>TRBV7-6|16|TRBJ2-2
CASSFFTGPNTGELFF
>TRBV6-2/TRBV6-3|14|TRBJ2-1
CASSYGASYNEQFF
>TRBV27|17|TRBJ1-1
CASSLYWGGVMNTEAFF
>TRBV20-1|13|TRBJ2-5
CSARTSFMETQYF
>TRBV7-8|15|TRBJ2-7
CASSLGAGTGYEQYF
>TRBV12-5|15|TRBJ2-1
CASGLIRSSYNEQFF
>TRBV28|14|TRBJ2-7
CASRLPGQINEQYF
>TRBV6-1|14|TRBJ1-5
CASSVRASNQPQHF
>TRBV19|14|TRBJ1-5
CASSIRYEAQPQHF
>TRBV12-5|13|TRBJ2-1
CASTNGTYNEQFF
>TRBV9|14|TRBJ2-1
CASTSSPGYNEQFF
>TRBV11-2|15|TRBJ2-1
CASSQSAGTYNEQFF
>TRBV14|17|TRBJ2-1
CASSQDQGDSSYNEQFF
>TRBV6-2/TRBV6-3|16|TRBJ2-1
CASSPSRVTVYNEQFF
>TRBV6-8|13|TRBJ2-3
CASRRPGLDTQYF
>TRBV7-2|16|TRBJ2-1
CASSAPLAGGLNEQFF
>TRBV4-2|15|TRBJ2-7
CASSQDGGTSYEQYF
>TRBV7-2|17|TRBJ2-7
CASSLGPLTSDRYEQYF
>TRBV12-3/TRBV12-4|17|TRBJ1-5
CASSPGTGTAGNQPQHF
>TRBV4-1|12|TRBJ1-1
CASSFPGMDAFF